This TCR beta chain stems from a study of T cell repertoires in cytomegalovirus infection. Overall study: Public TCR beta signatures provided an indication of both CMV infection and a matching HLA type.

TCRdb reprocessed the reads with MiXCR, giving one entry per CDR3 protein. Here the sample spans 450,000 to 550,000 distinct CDR3 sequences, 16% being singletons. Regarding this clonotype: Antigen specificity is unknown.

The trim removed 6 bases at V and 4 bases at J, leaving 9 bases unmatched. The V gene's germline CDR1 is MNHEY and CDR2 SMNVEV (reference sequence). CDR3 length: 16 amino acids. Findings of the study overall: Cumulative public TCR beta family frequency identified carriers of CMV plus the relevant HLA. Ex vivo responses were dominated by HLA-C-restricted CMV-specific TCR beta clonotypes.

Sequenced: CD8+ T cells from PBMCs. The genes are TRBV27 and TRBJ1-5; 10 bases agree with TRBD1. The sequence came from a human donor in good health (CMV status not recorded). Some clones in this sample may be carry-over from other donors' samples. CDR3 sequence (DNA): TGTGCCAGCAGCCCAGACAGGGGGCATAGGAATCAGCCCCAGCATTTT. The encoded protein is CASSPDRGHRNQPQHF.